The rows below give T cell receptor beta chains drawn from one sample of a study of identical twins. TCRdb ran MiXCR on the 5' RACE reads and lists one entry per CDR3 protein. In the table there are 200,000 or so distinct CDR3 sequences, 15% of which are singletons. A further study also used this sample, focusing on T cells expressing NK-cell markers.

The material sequenced was CD8+ T cells sorted from blood. Source of these receptors: a woman under 30 in good health. Both conserved end residues are part of each CDR3. A D gene is named only where the DNA matches it firmly. Some rows mark clone size as missing; the rest say once, few, many or name a class of expanded clone.

d_gene,len,j_gene,abundance,v_gene,CDR3nt,CDR3aa
TRBD2,14,TRBJ2-3,.,TRBV12-3/TRBV12-4,TGTGCCAGTGCGAGCGGGGGGATCACAGATACGCAGTATTTT,CASASGGITDTQYF
.,11,TRBJ2-7,many,TRBV12-3/TRBV12-4,TGTGCCAGCAGTTTTAGTCACGAGCAGTACTTC,CASSFSHEQYF
.,16,TRBJ2-2,few,TRBV2,TGTGCCAGCAGTGAATGGAGATCCGCGAACACCGGGGAGCTGTTTTTT,CASSEWRSANTGELFF
.,16,TRBJ2-3,.,TRBV27,TGTGCCAGCAGTTTAATCGCTAGCGTCGGCACAGATACGCAGTATTTT,CASSLIASVGTDTQYF
TRBD2,15,TRBJ2-1,.,TRBV9,TGTGCCAGCAGCCCCCCAGCGGGGGGGCACAATGAGCAGTTCTTC,CASSPPAGGHNEQFF
.,13,TRBJ1-1,.,TRBV20-1,TGCAGTGCTAGTTCGGGGAGGGACACTGAAGCTTTCTTT,CSASSGRDTEAFF
.,13,TRBJ1-2,.,TRBV9,TGTGCCAGCACCGGACAGTTCGACTATGGCTACACCTTC,CASTGQFDYGYTF
.,15,TRBJ2-7,few,TRBV20-1,TGCAGTGCTAGATCGCGGAGGGGGAGAAGCTACGAGCAGTACTTC,CSARSRRGRSYEQYF
TRBD2,15,TRBJ2-1,.,TRBV20-1,TGCAGTGCTAGAGTTACTAGCGGGGTCTACAATGAGCAGTTCTTC,CSARVTSGVYNEQFF
TRBD2,15,TRBJ2-1,few,TRBV20-1,TGCAGTGCTAGAGGAGGGACTAGCCGATACAATGAGCAGTTCTTC,CSARGGTSRYNEQFF
TRBD2,14,TRBJ2-1,few,TRBV7-9,TGTGCCAGCATAGGCGGGAGGGCCGAGAATGAGCAGTTCTTC,CASIGGRAENEQFF
.,14,TRBJ2-7,.,TRBV19,TGTGCCAGTAGTATAGTACGGGGATCCTACGAGCAGTACTTC,CASSIVRGSYEQYF
.,14,TRBJ1-3,many,TRBV9,TGTGCCAGCAGCTCGACAAGCTCTGGAAACACCATATATTTT,CASSSTSSGNTIYF
TRBD1,16,TRBJ1-4,few,TRBV6-5,TGTGCCAGCAGTTTCTCCTCCGGACAGGCGTATGAAAAACTGTTTTTT,CASSFSSGQAYEKLFF
TRBD1,15,TRBJ2-5,few,TRBV2,TGTGCCAGCAGTGAAGGGAGACAGGGGGTTGAGACCCAGTACTTC,CASSEGRQGVETQYF